This entry describes one T cell receptor (beta chain). RNA served as the template for amplifying TCR beta CDR3 regions. The workflow started with a first-round RT-PCR run with HTBI primers and then moved on to a second-round multiplex PCR. TCRdb redid the calling of the multiplex PCR reads with MiXCR, one entry per CDR3 protein. The sample shows about 740,000 distinct CDR3 sequences, roughly two fifths of them seen only once. The sample belongs to a study of Graves' ophthalmopathy and Graves' hyperthyroidism. The germline V gene encodes CDR1 SEHNR and CDR2 FQNEAQ (reference sequence). V gave up 6 bases and J gave up 11 bases, with 16 bases separating them. The CDR3 runs 12 residues.

The source material was peripheral blood. This chain connects TRBV7-9 to TRBJ1-1; D perhaps matches TRBD1 (5 bases). The TCR was taken from an adult man with Graves' ophthalmopathy. The CDR3 loop is CASSLRERGAFF. The CDR3 DNA is TGTGCCAGCAGTTTGCGGGAGCGGGGGGCTTTCTTT.